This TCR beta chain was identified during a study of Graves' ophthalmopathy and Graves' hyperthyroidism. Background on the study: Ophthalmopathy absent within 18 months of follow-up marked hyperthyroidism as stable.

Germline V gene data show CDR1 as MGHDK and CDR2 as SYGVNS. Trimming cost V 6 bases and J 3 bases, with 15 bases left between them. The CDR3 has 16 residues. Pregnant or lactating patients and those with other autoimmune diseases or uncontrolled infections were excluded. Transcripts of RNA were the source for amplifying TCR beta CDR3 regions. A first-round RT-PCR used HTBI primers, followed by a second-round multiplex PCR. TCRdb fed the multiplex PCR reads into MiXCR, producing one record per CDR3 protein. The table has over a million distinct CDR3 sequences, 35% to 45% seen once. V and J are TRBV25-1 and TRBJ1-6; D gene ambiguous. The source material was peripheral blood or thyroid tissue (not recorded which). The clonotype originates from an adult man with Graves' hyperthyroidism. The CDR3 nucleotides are TGTGCCAGCAGCCCTGGACGGAAGCTCTATAATTCACCCCTCCACTTT. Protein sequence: CASSPGRKLYNSPLHF.